These 30 T cell receptor beta chains were all obtained from the same sample, sequenced in a study of T-cell memory formation after mild COVID-19. TCRdb redid the calling of the 5' RACE reads with MiXCR, one entry per CDR3 protein. This table has just under 350,000 distinct CDR3 sequences, around 13% appearing once. Material for sequencing was PBMCs or a T cell subset sorted from them (not recorded which). Receptor source: a young man who had mild COVID-19 (a few samples of this study predate the infection). Cell type and time point are not known.

The CDR3 loop is CASSLGPLIYEQYV. The CDR3 nucleotides are TGTGCCAGCAGCTTAGGACCCCTAATCTACGAGCAGTACGTC. The chain is built from TRBV11-2 and TRBJ2-7; no firm D call. V lost 1 base, J lost 3 bases, and 10 bases lay in between. CDR1 is SGHAT, CDR2 FQNNGV, per germline. CDR3 length: 14 amino acids.

The chain links TRBV11-2 to TRBJ1-1; the match to TRBD1 covers 10 bases. With 3 bases clipped from V and 4 bases from J, the junction kept 5 bases outside the gene matches. This CDR3 region has 15 residues. Looked up from germline, CDR1 is SGHAT and CDR2 is FQNNGV. The chain's CDR3 is CASSFYRDRGTEAFF. The CDR3 region has the DNA TGTGCCAGCAGCTTCTACCGGGACAGGGGCACTGAAGCTTTCTTT.

This clonotype was picked up a small number of times. V gene TRBV7-3 combines with J gene TRBJ1-1, with no clear D. Per germline, CDR1 SGHTA and CDR2 FQGTGA. This CDR3 is 13 amino acids long. V was trimmed by 3 bases and J by 5 bases, leaving 10 bases between them. The CDR3 DNA reads TGTGCCAGCAGCTTTATCCGTGGGACTGAAGCTTTCTTT. Its translation: CASSFIRGTEAFF.

This clonotype was seen only a few times. This chain connects TRBV4-3 to TRBJ2-3; D is possibly TRBD1 (6 bases). V was cut by 4 bases and J by 2 bases, with 16 bases left in between. Germline V gene lookup returns CDR1 LGHNA and CDR2 YSLEER. This CDR3 has 16 amino acids. The CDR3 sequence is CASSRAGRGNTDTQYF. The CDR3 DNA sequence: TGCGCCAGCAGCCGTGCAGGCAGGGGAAACACAGATACGCAGTATTTT.

The sample holds a few counts of this clonotype. CDR3 DNA: TGTGCCAGCAGCCCCCTGGGATCCTCCTACGAGCAGTACGTC. Protein sequence: CASSPLGSSYEQYV. The V gene is TRBV7-9, the J gene TRBJ2-7; D is ambiguous. Trimming took off 5 bases at V and 0 bases at J, with 11 bases between the two ends. The CDR3 has 14 residues. From germline, CDR1 is SEHNR and CDR2 FQNEAQ (reference sequence).

The J gene is TRBJ2-5, the V gene TRBV11-2; D ambiguous. This CDR3 comprises 12 residues. Germline V CDR1 and CDR2: SGHAT, FQNNGV. Trimming left V 3 bases short and J 6 bases short, with 8 bases between. The CDR3 reads CASSLPLKTQYF. Written as DNA, the CDR3 is TGTGCCAGCAGCTTGCCGCTAAAGACCCAGTACTTC.

The chain has TRBV12-3 or TRBV12-4 and TRBJ2-7; TRBD1 aligns across 10 bases. Unmatched junction bases numbered 9, after V lost 3 bases and J lost 1 base. CDR3 length: 17 residues. CDR3 sequence reads: CASSFYFGTGASYEQYF. DNA for the CDR3: TGTGCCAGCAGTTTCTACTTCGGGACAGGGGCTTCCTACGAGCAGTACTTC.

Concerning this clonotype itself: One junction end does not reproduce the germline sequence, and a read error may be involved. This chain connects TRBV4-1 to TRBJ2-3; 10 bases line up with TRBD2. The V gene's germline CDR1 is MGHRA and CDR2 YSYEKL. CDR3 length equals 17 residues. CDR3 sequence reads: CASSEEGSGGAPDTQYF. The CDR3 DNA reads as TGCGCCAGCAGCGAAGAGGGGAGCGGGGGGGCCCCAGATACGCAGTATTTT.

The chain carries TRBV2 and TRBJ2-7, with D perhaps matching TRBD1 (5 bases). Trimming left V 4 bases short and J 2 bases short, with 6 bases between. CDR1 and CDR2 from the germline V gene are SNHLY and FYNNEI. The CDR3 loop spans 12 amino acids. The CDR3 DNA is TGTGCCAGCAGTGGACAGCCCTACGAGCAGTACGTC. The encoded protein is CASSGQPYEQYV.

This chain joins TRBV6-2 or TRBV6-3 and TRBJ2-3; D may correspond to TRBD1 or TRBD2 (5 bases each). Germline V gene data show CDR1 as MNHEY and CDR2 as SVGEGT. The CDR3 spans 14 residues. Deletions cut 6 bases from V and 5 bases from J, with 15 bases between. CDR3 sequence reads: CASSIRDPRDTQYF. The CDR3 bases are TGTGCCAGCAGCATCCGGGACCCCAGAGATACGCAGTATTTT.

This clonotype was counted only a few times. DNA for the CDR3: TGTGCCAGCAGTGAAGAGGCGGGGGGGCAAGAGACCCAGTACTTC. Translation: CASSEEAGGQETQYF. V usage is TRBV2 and J usage is TRBJ2-5; 9 positions agree with TRBD2. V trimming: 1 base; J trimming: 2 bases; junction bases outside the gene matches: 2. Germline CDR1 and CDR2: SNHLY and FYNNEI. The CDR3 length is 15 residues.

Ten or more counts support this clonotype. The chain employs TRBV7-2 and TRBJ2-5; the match to TRBD2 covers 11 bases. CDR1 and CDR2 (germline): SGHTA, FQGNSA. This CDR3 region has 18 residues. The J segment lost 5 bases and the V segment lost 1 base, leaving 12 bases of the junction unmatched. CDR3 nucleotide sequence: TGTGCCAGCAGCTTAGTAGGTGGTCTAGCGGGAGGAGCGGAGACCCAGTACTTC. Its translation: CASSLVGGLAGGAETQYF.

In this sample, this clonotype turned up many times. The chain has TRBV5-1 and TRBJ2-7; 9 nucleotides align to TRBD1. This CDR3 comprises 15 residues. From germline, CDR1 is SGHRS and CDR2 YFSETQ. The V and J ends lost 3 bases and 7 bases, in that order; junction bases with no gene match: 11. CDR3 amino acids: CASSWTNRGLGEQYF. In DNA form, the CDR3 reads TGCGCCAGCAGCTGGACGAACAGGGGGCTGGGGGAGCAGTACTTC.

A few counts support this clonotype. The chain joins TRBV19 to TRBJ1-5; the match to TRBD1 covers 9 bases. Germline V CDR1 and CDR2: LNHDA, SQIVND (reference sequence). This CDR3 is 13 amino acids long. After removal of 8 bases from V and 3 bases from J, the junction contained 2 bases not matched to a gene. In DNA form, the CDR3 reads TGTGCCAGTGGGGACAGGGTCAATCAGCCCCAGCATTTT. It encodes CASGDRVNQPQHF.

This clonotype was counted at least ten times. The rearrangement links TRBV19 to TRBJ2-2; no definite D call. The CDR3 is 14 residues long. Per the germline V gene, CDR1 is LNHDA and CDR2 is SQIVND (reference sequence). Deletions cut 2 bases from V and 5 bases from J, with 9 bases between. As DNA, the CDR3 is TGTGCCAGTAGTATAATCCAGCAGACCGGGGAGCTGTTTTTT. Translation: CASSIIQQTGELFF.

The V and J genes are TRBV29-1 and TRBJ2-7; D is ambiguous. V was clipped by 2 bases and J by 6 bases, with 8 bases between them. This CDR3 spans 11 amino acids. CDR1 is SQVTM, CDR2 ANQGSEA, per germline. The CDR3 nucleotides read TGCAGCGTTGAATCTGGGGTCGAGCAGTACGTC. It encodes CSVESGVEQYV.

This clonotype appeared a few times. V gene TRBV28 combines with J gene TRBJ2-2; D may be TRBD1 or TRBD2 (7 bases each). The V gene's germline CDR1 is MDHEN and CDR2 SYDVKM. The CDR3 is 15 residues long. Trimming cost V 6 bases and J 3 bases, with 14 bases left between them. CDR3: CASRSGGADTGELFF. The CDR3 nucleotides read TGTGCCAGCAGATCAGGGGGGGCCGACACCGGGGAGCTGTTTTTT.

V usage is TRBV18 and J usage is TRBJ1-5, with a possible D match to TRBD1 (5 bases). The germline V gene encodes CDR1 KGHSH and CDR2 LQKENI. This CDR3 is 16 amino acids long. Between the trimmed V and J ends, which lost 0 bases and 2 bases, there was a span of 11 bases. In DNA form, the CDR3 reads TGTGCCAGCTCACCACCGTCAGGGTCGGGCAATCAGCCCCAGCATTTT. As protein: CASSPPSGSGNQPQHF.

This chain links TRBV12-3 or TRBV12-4 with TRBJ2-1; the D gene is possibly TRBD1 (6 bases). CDR3 length: 12 residues. V shed 6 bases and J shed 4 bases, with 7 bases lying between them. The CDR3 nucleotides are TGTGCCAGCAGAACAGGGTACAATGAGCAGTTCTTC. It yields the protein CASRTGYNEQFF.

This clonotype occurred a few times. V is TRBV20-1 and J is TRBJ2-1; the D gene could be TRBD1 or TRBD2 (6 bases each). Per the germline V gene, CDR1 is DFQATT and CDR2 is SNEGSKA (reference sequence). The CDR3 is 13 amino acids. With 3 bases removed from V and 10 bases from J, the gap between germline ends came to 16 bases. Here the CDR3 reads CSARWGASREQFF. CDR3 DNA sequence: TGCAGTGCTAGGTGGGGGGCCTCCCGGGAGCAGTTCTTC.

This clonotype was detected only a few times. This chain uses TRBV20-1 with TRBJ2-3; D remains ambiguous. The V end was cut by 2 bases, the J end by 6 bases, with 6 bases between. The CDR3 is 11 amino acids. Germline CDR1 and CDR2: DFQATT and SNEGSKA (reference sequence). The CDR3 nucleotides read TGCAGTGCTAGAACATGGGATACGCAGTATTTT. Protein: CSARTWDTQYF.

This clonotype was seen ten or more times. The V and J genes are TRBV6-4 and TRBJ2-1; 10 nucleotides align to TRBD1. The CDR3 loop spans 15 amino acids. The ends lost 8 bases at V and 4 bases at J; junction bases unmatched: 8. CDR1 MRHNA and CDR2 SNTAGT come from the germline V gene. CDR3 residues: CASRPGTGDYNEQFF. The CDR3 DNA is TGTGCCAGCCGACCTGGGACAGGGGATTACAATGAGCAGTTCTTC.

The sample holds a few counts of this clonotype. This chain links TRBV9 with TRBJ2-5; D tentatively reads TRBD1 or TRBD2 (5 bases each). This CDR3 spans 18 amino acids. Looked up from germline, CDR1 is SGDLS and CDR2 is YYNGEE. V lost 0 bases, J lost 0 bases, and 18 bases lay in between. CDR3 residues: CASSVDAYLRGDQETQYF. The CDR3, as DNA: TGTGCCAGCAGCGTAGACGCATACTTGCGAGGGGACCAAGAGACCCAGTACTTC.

This clonotype was observed a few times. The chain joins TRBV4-1 to TRBJ2-1; TRBD1 matches at 10 bases. Trimming removed 4 bases from V and 2 bases from J; junction bases left unmatched: 5. The CDR3 extends over 16 amino acids. Per germline, CDR1 MGHRA and CDR2 YSYEKL. CDR3 coding DNA: TGCGCCAGCAGCCGCGGGACAGGGGCGGCCTACAATGAGCAGTTCTTC. Its translation: CASSRGTGAAYNEQFF.

This clonotype was recorded at least ten times. The chain has TRBV2 and TRBJ2-7, with D maybe TRBD1 (6 bases). Germline CDR1 SNHLY, CDR2 FYNNEI. Between the trimmed V and J ends, which lost 7 bases and 0 bases, there was a span of 10 bases. The CDR3 extends over 13 amino acids. CDR3 DNA: TGTGCCAGCACCCGACAGGACTCCTACGAGCAGTACTTC. Amino acid sequence: CASTRQDSYEQYF.

The CDR3 loop reads CASSYSALAASTDTQYF. For the CDR3, the DNA is TGTGCCAGCAGTTACTCCGCCTTAGCGGCTAGCACAGATACGCAGTATTTT. The chain couples TRBV6-5 to TRBJ2-3, with TRBD2 as a possible D gene (6 bases). Per the germline V gene, CDR1 is MNHEY and CDR2 is SVGAGI. V dropped 0 bases and J dropped 0 bases, with 13 bases sitting between them. The CDR3 is made up of 17 amino acids.

The gene calls are TRBV7-9 and TRBJ1-5, with 7 positions matching TRBD1. The CDR3 length is 13 residues. J gave up 6 bases and V 5 bases, and 4 bases lay outside the gene matches. The germline gives CDR1 SEHNR, CDR2 FQNEAQ (reference sequence). Here the CDR3 DNA reads TGTGCCAGCAGCCCTGCAGGGGGTCAGCCCCAGCATTTT. Amino acids: CASSPAGGQPQHF.

V is TRBV5-1 and J is TRBJ1-1; a weak D match, TRBD1 (5 bases). The germline V gene encodes CDR1 SGHRS and CDR2 YFSETQ. Trimming took off 3 bases at V and 4 bases at J, with 13 bases between the two ends. The CDR3 covers 14 residues. The CDR3 DNA follows: TGCGCCAGCAGCTCCCCCCTAGGGGTCACTGAAGCTTTCTTT. It yields the protein CASSSPLGVTEAFF.

The V call is TRBV6-6, the J call TRBJ2-4; either TRBD1 or TRBD2 may supply D (5 bases each). Germline V CDR1 and CDR2: MNHNY, SVGAGI (reference sequence). The CDR3 runs 17 residues. Trimming removed 9 bases from V and 6 bases from J, with 27 bases in between. Here the CDR3 reads CASLIRDARFPSNIQYF. The DNA for the CDR3 is TGTGCCAGTCTGATCCGGGACGCCCGTTTTCCCTCAAACATTCAGTACTTC.

Note on this clonotype: At one end the junction does not follow the germline gene, possibly because of a read error. The chain recombines TRBV5-6 with TRBJ1-5; D remains ambiguous. The CDR3 runs 13 residues. The germline V gene encodes CDR1 SGHDT and CDR2 YYEEEE. CDR3 in amino acids: CASRLGYNQPQHF. The CDR3 DNA sequence: TGTGCCAGCAGATTGGGATACAATCAGCCCCAGCATTTT.